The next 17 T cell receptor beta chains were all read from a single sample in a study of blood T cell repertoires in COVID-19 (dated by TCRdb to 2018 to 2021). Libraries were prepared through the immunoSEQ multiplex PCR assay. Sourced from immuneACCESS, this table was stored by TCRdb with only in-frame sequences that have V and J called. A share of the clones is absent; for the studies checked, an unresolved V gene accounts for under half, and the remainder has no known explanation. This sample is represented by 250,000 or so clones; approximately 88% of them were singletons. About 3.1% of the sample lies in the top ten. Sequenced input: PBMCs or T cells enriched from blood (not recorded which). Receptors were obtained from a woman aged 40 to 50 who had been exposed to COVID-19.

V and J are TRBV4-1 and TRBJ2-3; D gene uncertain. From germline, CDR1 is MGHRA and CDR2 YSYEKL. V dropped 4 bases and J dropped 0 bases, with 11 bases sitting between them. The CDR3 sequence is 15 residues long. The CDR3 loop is CASSRLRTSTDTQYF. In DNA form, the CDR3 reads TGCGCCAGCAGCCGATTACGTACTAGCACAGATACGCAGTATTTT.

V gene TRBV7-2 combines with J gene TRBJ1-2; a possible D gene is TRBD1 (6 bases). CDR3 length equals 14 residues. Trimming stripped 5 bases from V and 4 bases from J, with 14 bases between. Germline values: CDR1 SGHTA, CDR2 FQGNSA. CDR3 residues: CASSVQGNGYGYTF. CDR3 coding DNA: TGTGCCAGCAGCGTGCAGGGGAATGGCTATGGCTACACCTTC.

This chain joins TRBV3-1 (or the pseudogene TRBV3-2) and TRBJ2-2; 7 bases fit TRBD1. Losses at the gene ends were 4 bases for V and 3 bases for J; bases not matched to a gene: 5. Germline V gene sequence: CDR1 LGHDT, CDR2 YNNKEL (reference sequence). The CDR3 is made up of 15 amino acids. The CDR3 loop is CASSLGQSDTGELFF. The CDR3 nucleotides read TGTGCCAGCAGCCTGGGACAGAGCGACACCGGGGAGCTGTTTTTT.

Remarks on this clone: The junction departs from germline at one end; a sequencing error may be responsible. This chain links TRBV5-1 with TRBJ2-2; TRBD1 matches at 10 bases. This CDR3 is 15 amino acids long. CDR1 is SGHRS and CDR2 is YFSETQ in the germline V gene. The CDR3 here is CASSLSGQGTGELFF. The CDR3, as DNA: TGTGCCAGCAGCTTGTCGGGACAGGGGACCGGGGAGCTGTTTTTT.

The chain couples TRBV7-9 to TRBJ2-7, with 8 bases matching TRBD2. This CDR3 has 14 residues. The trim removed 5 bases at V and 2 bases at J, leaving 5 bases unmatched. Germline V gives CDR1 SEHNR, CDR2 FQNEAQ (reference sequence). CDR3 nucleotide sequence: TGTGCCAGCAGCGAGGCGGGGGGCACCTACGAGCAGTACGTC. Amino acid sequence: CASSEAGGTYEQYV.

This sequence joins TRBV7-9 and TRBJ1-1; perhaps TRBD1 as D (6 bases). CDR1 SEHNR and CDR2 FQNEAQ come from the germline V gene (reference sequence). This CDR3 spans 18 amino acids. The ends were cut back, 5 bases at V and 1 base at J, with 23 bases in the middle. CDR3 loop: CASSPPLYNRAENTEAFF. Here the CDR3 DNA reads TGTGCCAGCAGCCCCCCCCTCTATAACAGGGCCGAGAACACTGAAGCTTTCTTT.

The CDR3 loop reads CATSPTGGSVNQPQHF. The CDR3 DNA is TGTGCCACCAGTCCGACAGGGGGCTCTGTCAATCAGCCCCAGCATTTT. The rearrangement joins TRBV24-1 to TRBJ1-5, with TRBD1 matching over 10 bases. The germline gives CDR1 KGHDR, CDR2 SFDVKD. With V trimmed by 6 bases and J by 3 bases, 7 bases remained unmatched. This CDR3 comprises 16 residues.

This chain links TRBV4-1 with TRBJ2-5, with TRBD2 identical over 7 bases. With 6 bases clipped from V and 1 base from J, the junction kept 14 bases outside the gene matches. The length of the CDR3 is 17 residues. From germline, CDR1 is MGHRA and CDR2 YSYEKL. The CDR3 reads CASSHKGLGLRQETQYF. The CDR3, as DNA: TGCGCCAGCAGTCATAAAGGACTAGGCCTACGCCAAGAGACCCAGTACTTC.

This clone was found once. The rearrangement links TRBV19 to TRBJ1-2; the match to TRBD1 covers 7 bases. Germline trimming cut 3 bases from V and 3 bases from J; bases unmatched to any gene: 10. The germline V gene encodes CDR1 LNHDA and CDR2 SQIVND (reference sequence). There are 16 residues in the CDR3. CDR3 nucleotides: TGTGCCAGTAGTATCCGGTCCGGGACAGCACACTATGGCTACACCTTC. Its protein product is CASSIRSGTAHYGYTF.

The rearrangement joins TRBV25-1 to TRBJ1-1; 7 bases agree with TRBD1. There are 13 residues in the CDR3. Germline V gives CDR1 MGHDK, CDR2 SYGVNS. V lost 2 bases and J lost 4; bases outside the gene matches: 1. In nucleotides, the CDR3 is TGTGCCAGCAGTGAAACAGGGGCCACTGAAGCTTTCTTT. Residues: CASSETGATEAFF.

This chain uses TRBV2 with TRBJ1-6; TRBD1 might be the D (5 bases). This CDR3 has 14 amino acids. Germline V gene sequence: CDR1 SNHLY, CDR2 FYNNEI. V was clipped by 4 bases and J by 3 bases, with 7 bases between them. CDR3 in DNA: TGTGCCAGCAGTGTCGACAGCTATAATTCACCCCTCCACTTT. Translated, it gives CASSVDSYNSPLHF.

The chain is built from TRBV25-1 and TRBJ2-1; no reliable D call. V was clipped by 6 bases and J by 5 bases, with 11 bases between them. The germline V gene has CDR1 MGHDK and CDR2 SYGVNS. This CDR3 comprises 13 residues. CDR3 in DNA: TGTGCCAGCAGACTGTCCACTGACAATGAGCAGTTCTTC. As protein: CASRLSTDNEQFF.

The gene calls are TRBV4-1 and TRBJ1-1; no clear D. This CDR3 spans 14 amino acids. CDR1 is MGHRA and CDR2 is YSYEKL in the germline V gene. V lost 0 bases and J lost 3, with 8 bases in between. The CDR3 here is CASSQDSTYTEAFF. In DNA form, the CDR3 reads TGCGCCAGCAGCCAAGATAGCACATACACTGAAGCTTTCTTT.

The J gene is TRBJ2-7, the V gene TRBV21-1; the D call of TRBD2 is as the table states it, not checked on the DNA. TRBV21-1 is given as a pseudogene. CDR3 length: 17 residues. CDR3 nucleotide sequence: TGTGCCAGCAGCAAAGTCCCAACCGGGACTAGCGGTTACGAGCAGTACGTC. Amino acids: CASSKVPTGTSGYEQYV.

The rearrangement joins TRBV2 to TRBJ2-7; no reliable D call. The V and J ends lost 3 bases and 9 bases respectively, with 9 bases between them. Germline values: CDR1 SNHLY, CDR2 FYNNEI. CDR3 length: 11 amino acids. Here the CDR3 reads CASSEVERQYF. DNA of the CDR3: TGTGCCAGCAGTGAGGTAGAGAGGCAGTACTTC.

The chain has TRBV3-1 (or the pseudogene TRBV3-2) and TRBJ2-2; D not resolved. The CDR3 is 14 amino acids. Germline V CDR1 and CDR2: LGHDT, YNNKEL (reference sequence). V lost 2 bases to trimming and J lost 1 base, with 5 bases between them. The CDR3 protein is CASSQLLNTGELFF. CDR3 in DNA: TGTGCCAGCAGCCAACTATTGAACACCGGGGAGCTGTTTTTT.

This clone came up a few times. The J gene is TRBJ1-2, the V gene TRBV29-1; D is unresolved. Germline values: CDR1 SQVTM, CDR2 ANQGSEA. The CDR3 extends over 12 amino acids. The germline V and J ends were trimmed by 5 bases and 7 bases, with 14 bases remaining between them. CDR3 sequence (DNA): TGCAGCGTTCTTGACGGGGAGGGTGGCTACACCTTC. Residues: CSVLDGEGGYTF. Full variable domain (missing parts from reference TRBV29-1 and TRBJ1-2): SAVISQKPSRDICQRGTSLTIQCQVDSQVTMMFWYRQQPGQSLTLIATANQGSEATYESGFVIDKFPISRPNLTFSTLTVSNMSPEDSSIYLCSVLDGEGGYTFGSGTRLTVV.